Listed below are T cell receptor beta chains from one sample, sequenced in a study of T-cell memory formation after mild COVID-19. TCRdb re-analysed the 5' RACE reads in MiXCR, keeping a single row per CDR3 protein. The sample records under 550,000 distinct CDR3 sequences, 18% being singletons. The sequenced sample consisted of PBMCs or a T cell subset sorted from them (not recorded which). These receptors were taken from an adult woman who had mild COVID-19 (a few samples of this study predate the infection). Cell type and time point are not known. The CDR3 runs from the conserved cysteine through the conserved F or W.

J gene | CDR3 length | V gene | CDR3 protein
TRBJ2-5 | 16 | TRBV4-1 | CASSQDGGGHRETQYF
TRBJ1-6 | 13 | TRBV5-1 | CASSQGQERTLHF
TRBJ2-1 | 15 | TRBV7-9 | CASSLDVGLLNEQFF
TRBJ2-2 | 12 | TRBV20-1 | CSASGDTGELFF
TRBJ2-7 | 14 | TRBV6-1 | CASSEGGTRYEQYF
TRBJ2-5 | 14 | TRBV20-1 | CSARVVLNQETQYF
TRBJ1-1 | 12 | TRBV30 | CAWSEGLRRAFF
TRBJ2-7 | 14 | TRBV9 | CASSVGYKGYEQYF
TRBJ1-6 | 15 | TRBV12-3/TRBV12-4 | CASSTRDSPSSPLHF
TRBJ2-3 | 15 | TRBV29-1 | CSVSDGAVGSDTQYF
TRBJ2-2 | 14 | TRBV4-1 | CASAGGPNTGELFF
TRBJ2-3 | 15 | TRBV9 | CASSLGQVLTDTQYF
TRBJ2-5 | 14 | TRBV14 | CASSQGRGGETQYF
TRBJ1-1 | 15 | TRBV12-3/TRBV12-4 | CASRAGAQLNTEAFF
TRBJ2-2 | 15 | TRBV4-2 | CASSQGLADTGELFF
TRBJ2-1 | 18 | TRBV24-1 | CATSGPLGERGAYNEQFF
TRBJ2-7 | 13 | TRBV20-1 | CSAPHTVTYEQYF
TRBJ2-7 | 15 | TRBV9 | CASSVGPSGSSEQYF
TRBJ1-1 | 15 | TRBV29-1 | CSTIDHGLRDTEAFF
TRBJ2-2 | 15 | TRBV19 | CASCRRHSNTGELFF
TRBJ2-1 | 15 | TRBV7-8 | CASSLGGGLWDEQFF
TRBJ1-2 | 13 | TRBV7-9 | CASSSGWDYGYTF
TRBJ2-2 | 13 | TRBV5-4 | CASSTQDSGELFF
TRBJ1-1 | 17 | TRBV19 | CASSIDHLGGGNTEAFF
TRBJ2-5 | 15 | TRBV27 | CASSSQGPSEETQYF
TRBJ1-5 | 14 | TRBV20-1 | CSARERGADQPQHF
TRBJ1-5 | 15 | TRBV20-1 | CSARDLRRNDQPQHF
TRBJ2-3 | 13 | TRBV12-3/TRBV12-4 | CATTASSTDTQYF
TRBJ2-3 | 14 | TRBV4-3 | CASSQDEVADTQYF
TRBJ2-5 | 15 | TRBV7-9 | CASSDRTGNQETQYF
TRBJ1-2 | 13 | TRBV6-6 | CASRRRTVYGYTF
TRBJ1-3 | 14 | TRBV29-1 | CSVGGHSLGNTIYF
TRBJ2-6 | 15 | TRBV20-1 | CSARGQYSGANVLTF
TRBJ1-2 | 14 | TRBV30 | CAWSRLVGRYGYTF
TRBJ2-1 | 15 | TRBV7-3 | CASSLTGFNYNEQFF
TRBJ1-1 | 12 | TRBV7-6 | CASILSCQGAFF
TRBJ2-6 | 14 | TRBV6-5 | CASRVTSGANVLTF
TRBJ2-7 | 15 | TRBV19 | CASRATGGSSYEQYF
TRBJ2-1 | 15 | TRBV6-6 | CASTSGGPIYNEQFF
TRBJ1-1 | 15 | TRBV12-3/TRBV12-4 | CASMSRGDRHTEAFF
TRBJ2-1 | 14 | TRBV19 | CASRNRGTYNEQFF
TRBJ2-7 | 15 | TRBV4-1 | CASSHEHHPTYEQYF